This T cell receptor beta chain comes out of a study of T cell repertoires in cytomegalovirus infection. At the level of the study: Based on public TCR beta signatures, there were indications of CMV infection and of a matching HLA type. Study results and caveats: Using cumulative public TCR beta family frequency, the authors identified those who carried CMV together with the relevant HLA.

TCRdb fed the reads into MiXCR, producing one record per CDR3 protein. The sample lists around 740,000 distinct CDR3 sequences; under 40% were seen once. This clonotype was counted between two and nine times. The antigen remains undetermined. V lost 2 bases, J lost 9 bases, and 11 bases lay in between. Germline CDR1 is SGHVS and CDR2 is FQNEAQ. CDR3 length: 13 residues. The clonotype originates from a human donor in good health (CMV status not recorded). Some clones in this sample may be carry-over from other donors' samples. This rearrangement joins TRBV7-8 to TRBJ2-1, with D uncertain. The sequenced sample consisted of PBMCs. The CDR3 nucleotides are TGTGCCAGCAGCTTAAGTGCCGCAGTTGAGCAGTTCTTC. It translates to CASSLSAAVEQFF.